A selection of T cell receptor beta chains follows, all from one sample in a study of CD8+ T cells in alopecia areata. Clones were read by immunoSEQ multiplex PCR, and TCRdb kept only the in-frame ones, dropping some. This table has a few hundred thousand clones, 35% to 40% appearing once. Sequenced here: CD4+ T cells sorted from blood, sampled between weeks 30 and 35, from a patient treated with tofacitinib. These receptors all stem from a human donor with alopecia areata. CDR3s include the opening cysteine and the closing phenylalanine or tryptophan. Fields, in order: V gene, CDR3 length, D gene, clone size, J gene, CDR3 protein, CDR3 DNA. A D gene is named only where the DNA matches it firmly. Only part of the rows carry a size: once, few, many, or a class if the clone is expanded.

TRBV7-2,14,.,few,TRBJ1-5,CASSLAVNIQPQHF,TGTGCCAGCAGCTTAGCCGTGAATATTCAGCCCCAGCATTTT
TRBV6-6,14,.,.,TRBJ1-2,CASSYSWGVKGYTF,TGTGCCAGCAGTTACTCTTGGGGTGTGAAGGGCTACACCTTC
TRBV30,15,.,.,TRBJ1-2,CAWRRGGGSSYGYTF,TGTGCCTGGAGGCGAGGAGGGGGGAGTAGCTATGGCTACACCTTC
TRBV6-6,14,.,.,TRBJ2-2,CATSGLAGSGELFF,TGTGCCACCTCGGGGTTGGCAGGGTCCGGGGAGCTGTTTTTT
TRBV7-3,14,TRBD1,.,TRBJ1-1,CASSSGQPNTEAFF,TGTGCCAGCAGCTCGGGACAGCCGAACACTGAAGCTTTCTTT
TRBV2,14,.,many,TRBJ2-5,CASSVGGGGETQYF,TGTGCCAGCAGTGTCGGAGGGGGCGGAGAGACCCAGTACTTC
TRBV5-1,14,.,.,TRBJ2-3,CATKEGQWTDTQYF,TGCGCCACCAAAGAAGGACAGTGGACAGATACGCAGTATTTT
TRBV27,11,.,.,TRBJ2-7,CASSFGNEQYF,TGTGCCAGCAGTTTTGGAAACGAGCAGTACTTC
TRBV2,12,.,.,TRBJ2-1,CATEGGYNEQFF,TGTGCCACCGAGGGGGGCTACAATGAGCAGTTCTTC
TRBV7-9,12,.,few,TRBJ1-4,CASSFVEEKLFF,TGTGCCAGCAGCTTCGTCGAGGAAAAACTGTTTTTT
TRBV7-2,15,TRBD2,few,TRBJ2-1,CASSPRGGSYNEQFF,TGTGCCAGCAGCCCCCGCGGGGGTTCCTACAATGAGCAGTTCTTC
TRBV29-1,14,.,.,TRBJ1-1,CSVRFSKGAEEAFF,TGCAGCGTTCGATTCTCTAAAGGGGCTGAAGAAGCTTTCTTT